The 27 T cell receptor beta chains below come from one sample, sequenced in a study of T cell responses to AZD1222 COVID-19 vaccine. Some clones are missing from TCRdb's copy, which holds only in-frame ones; the method was immunoSEQ multiplex PCR. The repertoire holds around 99,000 clones, with 90% to 95% as singletons. Sample: peripheral blood, taken 28 days after the second AZD1222 dose. Receptor source: an adult who received the AZD1222 COVID-19 vaccine.

The chain carries TRBV7-2 and TRBJ2-7, with D uncertain. The V gene lost 4 bases and the J gene lost 7 bases, with 8 bases spanning the gap. Germline assignment: CDR1 SGHTA and CDR2 FQGNSA. The CDR3 is made up of 11 amino acids. The CDR3 DNA is TGTGCCAGCAGCTCGCCCGGAGAGCAGTACTTC. Protein sequence: CASSSPGEQYF.

The V and J genes are TRBV14 and TRBJ2-1; 10 bases align to TRBD2. This CDR3 is 14 amino acids long. Germline-derived CDR1 and CDR2 are SGHDN and FVKESK. The V segment lost 5 bases and the J segment 9 bases; nucleotides outside the gene matches: 7. The CDR3 coding sequence is TGTGCCAGCAGCTCCCTAGCGGGAGCCGGTGAGCAGTTCTTC. Its translation: CASSSLAGAGEQFF.

The rearrangement joins TRBV28 to TRBJ2-7; D is unclear. With 6 bases removed from V and 1 base from J, the gap between germline ends came to 7 bases. Germline V gives CDR1 MDHEN, CDR2 SYDVKM. CDR3 length equals 12 residues. In DNA, the CDR3 is TGTGCCAGCAGCCAGGTGTCCTACGAGCAGTACTTC. It encodes CASSQVSYEQYF.

This chain uses TRBV7-2 with TRBJ1-1; D possibly corresponds to TRBD1 (6 bases). The V gene lost 5 bases and the J gene lost 1 base, with 11 bases spanning the gap. The length of the CDR3 is 14 residues. The V gene's germline CDR1 is SGHTA and CDR2 FQGNSA. In nucleotides, the CDR3 is TGTGCCAGCAGCCCCCTACAGGGGAACACTGAAGCTTTCTTT. Its translation is CASSPLQGNTEAFF.

V gene TRBV27 combines with J gene TRBJ2-5, with a tentative D call TRBD2 (5 bases). This CDR3 comprises 15 residues. Germline CDR1 reads MNHEY; CDR2 reads SMNVEV (reference sequence). Trimming stripped 5 bases from V and 7 bases from J, with 20 bases between. CDR3 loop: CASSPGLLLGWTQYF. CDR3 nucleotide sequence: TGTGCCAGCAGTCCCGGACTGCTCTTGGGGTGGACCCAGTACTTC.

The V call is TRBV10-3, the J call TRBJ2-6; 9 bases fit TRBD1. The CDR3 has 16 amino acids. The V segment lost 11 bases and the J segment 1 base; nucleotides outside the gene matches: 9. The germline V gene has CDR1 ENHRY and CDR2 SYGVKD. CDR3 amino acids: CASSGTGPSGANVLTF. CDR3 DNA: TGTGCCTCATCCGGGACAGGGCCTTCTGGGGCCAACGTCCTGACTTTC.

The chain links TRBV3-1 (or the pseudogene TRBV3-2) to TRBJ2-5, with TRBD2 matching over 10 bases. V gave up 0 bases and J gave up 6 bases; unmatched junction bases: 7. Germline CDR1 is LGHDT and CDR2 is YNNKEL (reference sequence). The CDR3 loop spans 16 amino acids. The CDR3 is CASSQEALAGVKTQYF. The CDR3 DNA is TGTGCCAGCAGCCAAGAAGCGCTAGCGGGAGTAAAGACCCAGTACTTC.

The chain employs TRBV5-6 and TRBJ1-5; 7 bases align to TRBD1. Germline V CDR1 and CDR2: SGHDT, YYEEEE. Trimming removed 5 bases from V and 2 bases from J; junction bases left unmatched: 10. The CDR3 is made up of 16 amino acids. The CDR3 region has the DNA TGTGCCAGCAGTCGTTATTCAGGGGGAGGCAATCAGCCCCAGCATTTT. Translation gives CASSRYSGGGNQPQHF.

The chain couples TRBV5-5 to TRBJ2-1, with 12 positions matching TRBD2. V lost 2 bases and J lost 4; bases outside the gene matches: 1. CDR1 is SGHKS, CDR2 YYEKEE, per germline (reference sequence). This CDR3 has 15 amino acids. CDR3 in amino acids: CASSFGLAGYNEQFF. The CDR3 nucleotides read TGTGCCAGCAGCTTCGGACTAGCGGGGTACAATGAGCAGTTCTTC.

This clone was seen a single time. The chain joins TRBV29-1 to TRBJ2-6; TRBD1 agrees at 7 bases. Germline loops: CDR1 SQVTM, CDR2 ANQGSEA. The CDR3 runs 13 residues. CDR3 sequence (DNA): TGCAGTGTTACAGGGGTTGGGGCCAACGTCCTGACTTTC. This gives the protein CSVTGVGANVLTF.

The chain employs TRBV10-3 and TRBJ2-7; 7 bases match TRBD2. Germline values: CDR1 ENHRY, CDR2 SYGVKD. V shed 0 bases, J shed 5 bases, and the junction held 7 bases outside the gene matches. The CDR3 loop spans 15 amino acids. The CDR3 DNA follows: TGTGCCATCAGTGAGTCAGGCGGGAGTATGGACGAGCAGTACTTC. Amino acid sequence: CAISESGGSMDEQYF.

This chain uses TRBV7-2 with TRBJ1-6, with TRBD1 identical over 9 bases. The CDR3 has 14 amino acids. CDR1 and CDR2 from the germline V gene are SGHTA and FQGNSA. V gave up 5 bases and J gave up 12 bases; unmatched junction bases: 8. CDR3 sequence reads: CASSPRTGVKPLHF. The DNA for the CDR3 is TGTGCCAGCAGCCCAAGGACAGGGGTTAAACCCCTCCACTTT.

The table lists this clone with a few counts. This sequence joins TRBV7-8 and TRBJ1-5, with a tentative D call TRBD1 (5 bases). The length of the CDR3 is 18 residues. CDR1 is SGHVS and CDR2 is FQNEAQ in the germline V gene. The V and J ends lost 4 bases and 4 bases respectively, with 23 bases between them. In nucleotides, the CDR3 is TGTGCCAGCAGCTCAAGCTCTCCCCGTGAGGGGCGGAATCAGCCCCAGCATTTT. Its translation is CASSSSSPREGRNQPQHF.

The rearrangement joins TRBV5-6 to TRBJ1-4, with D hard to call. The germline V and J ends were trimmed by 0 bases and 0 bases, with 9 bases remaining between them. This CDR3 region has 16 residues. Germline V gene lookup returns CDR1 SGHDT and CDR2 YYEEEE. The CDR3 coding sequence is TGTGCCAGCAGCTTGGGTTCTCTTGCAACTAATGAAAAACTGTTTTTT. Its protein product is CASSLGSLATNEKLFF.

This clone was recorded once. V is TRBV19 and J is TRBJ1-1; D ambiguous. The CDR3 extends over 14 amino acids. The germline V gene has CDR1 LNHDA and CDR2 SQIVND (reference sequence). Trimming took off 3 bases at V and 2 bases at J, with 10 bases between the two ends. The CDR3 is CASSIRSSNTEAFF. The CDR3 nucleotides read TGTGCCAGTAGTATCCGATCAAGCAACACTGAAGCTTTCTTT. The full variable domain, its missing parts supplied by reference TRBV19 and TRBJ1-1, is DGGITQSPKYLFRKEGQNVTLSCEQNLNHDAMYWYRQDPGQGLRLIYYSQIVNDFQKGDIAEGYSVSREKKESFPLTVTSAQKNPTAFYLCASSIRSSNTEAFFGQGTRLTVV.

This chain links TRBV3-1 (or the pseudogene TRBV3-2) with TRBJ2-3; 12 nucleotides agree with TRBD2. Per the germline V gene, CDR1 is LGHDT and CDR2 is YNNKEL (reference sequence). This CDR3 has 19 amino acids. J was trimmed by 4 bases and V by 2 bases; bases with no gene match: 13. The CDR3 protein is CASSQKGHRLAGAPDTQYF. The CDR3 nucleotides are TGTGCCAGCAGCCAAAAAGGCCATCGACTAGCGGGAGCTCCAGATACGCAGTATTTT.

The rearrangement links TRBV18 to TRBJ2-1; 12 nucleotides match TRBD2. Germline-derived CDR1 and CDR2 are KGHSH and LQKENI. The ends lost 1 base at V and 6 bases at J; junction bases unmatched: 7. This CDR3 is built from 17 residues. This CDR3 reads CASSPLLAGGRGNEQFF. The CDR3 bases are TGTGCCAGCTCACCACTTCTAGCGGGAGGGAGAGGCAATGAGCAGTTCTTC.

This rearrangement joins TRBV6-6 to TRBJ2-1; 14 nucleotides match TRBD2. V lost 5 bases and J lost 1; bases outside the gene matches: 4. The V gene's germline CDR1 is MNHNY and CDR2 SVGAGI (reference sequence). The CDR3 runs to 17 residues. CDR3 sequence (DNA): TGTGCCAGCAGTCGAGGGACTAGCGGGAGATCCTACAATGAGCAGTTCTTC. Its translation is CASSRGTSGRSYNEQFF.

The V and J genes are TRBV5-1 and TRBJ2-7, with TRBD1 matching 8 bases. The CDR3 is 14 amino acids. V lost 0 bases and J lost 3; bases outside the gene matches: 2. CDR1 and CDR2 from the germline V gene are SGHRS and YFSETQ. The CDR3 spells CASSLVGQGYEQYF. In nucleotides, the CDR3 is TGCGCCAGCAGCTTGGTAGGACAGGGCTACGAGCAGTACTTC.

V is TRBV6-5 and J is TRBJ2-5; D is possibly TRBD1 (6 bases). CDR1 and CDR2 from the germline V gene are MNHEY and SVGAGI. Trimming removed 6 bases at V and 7 bases at J, with 21 bases between. CDR3 length: 15 amino acids. The CDR3 here is CASSEEWGIGGTQYF. CDR3 bases: TGTGCCAGCAGCGAGGAGTGGGGTATAGGGGGGACCCAGTACTTC.

The V gene is TRBV6-2 or TRBV6-3, the J gene TRBJ1-2; D uncertain. V was trimmed by 2 bases and J by 8 bases, leaving 6 bases between them. The CDR3 is 11 amino acids. Per the germline V gene, CDR1 is MNHEY and CDR2 is SVGEGT. Here the CDR3 reads CASSYLGGYTF. CDR3 DNA sequence: TGTGCCAGCAGTTACCTCGGCGGCTACACCTTC.

The rearrangement uses TRBV5-4 and TRBJ2-1; TRBD2 matches 7 bases. The CDR3 totals 13 residues. With V trimmed by 3 bases and J by 8 bases, 5 bases remained unmatched. CDR1 is SGHNT, CDR2 YYREEE, per germline (reference sequence). CDR3 amino acids: CASSYPTSHEQFF. The CDR3 nucleotides read TGTGCCAGCAGCTACCCGACTAGCCATGAGCAGTTCTTC.

The J gene is TRBJ2-3, the V gene TRBV5-5; D is uncertain. From germline, CDR1 is SGHKS and CDR2 YYEKEE (reference sequence). This CDR3 comprises 18 residues. V lost 3 bases, J lost 2 bases, and 22 bases lay in between. The CDR3 is CASSSRPYGHATTDTQYF. CDR3 DNA: TGTGCCAGCAGCTCCCGACCATACGGGCACGCCACCACAGATACGCAGTATTTT.

V and J are TRBV18 and TRBJ2-7; no clear D gene. The CDR3 spans 19 residues. Germline CDR1 and CDR2: KGHSH and LQKENI. Trimming removed 3 bases from V and 4 bases from J, with 28 bases in between. The CDR3 DNA reads as TGTGCCAGCTCACCCCCGGCCCGGTCCCCACCCCAGCCCCATTACGAGCAGTACTTC. Protein: CASSPPARSPPQPHYEQYF.

This clone was detected only a few times. This rearrangement joins TRBV7-2 to TRBJ2-3, with TRBD2 identical over 12 bases. Germline CDR1 is SGHTA and CDR2 is FQGNSA. After removal of 5 bases from V and 3 bases from J, the junction contained 9 bases not matched to a gene. This CDR3 is built from 17 residues. The chain's CDR3 is CASSLSASGGGTDTQYF. The CDR3 DNA is TGTGCCAGCAGCCTAAGTGCTAGCGGGGGGGGAACAGATACGCAGTATTTT.

The chain carries TRBV6-2 or TRBV6-3 and TRBJ1-3, with D unclear. Per the germline V gene, CDR1 is MNHEY and CDR2 is SVGEGT. The CDR3 is 14 amino acids. Trimming cost V 2 bases and J 0 bases, with 5 bases left between them. CDR3 sequence reads: CASSYGGSGNTIYF. The DNA for the CDR3 is TGTGCCAGCAGTTACGGCGGCTCTGGAAACACCATATATTTT.

This sequence joins TRBV12-3 or TRBV12-4 and TRBJ1-6, with unresolved D. V was shortened by 4 bases and J by 11 bases, with 9 bases between the two germline ends. CDR3 size: 12 residues. CDR3 nucleotides: TGTGCCAGCAGTTCCCCGGGTGCACCCCTCCACTTT. Its protein is CASSSPGAPLHF.